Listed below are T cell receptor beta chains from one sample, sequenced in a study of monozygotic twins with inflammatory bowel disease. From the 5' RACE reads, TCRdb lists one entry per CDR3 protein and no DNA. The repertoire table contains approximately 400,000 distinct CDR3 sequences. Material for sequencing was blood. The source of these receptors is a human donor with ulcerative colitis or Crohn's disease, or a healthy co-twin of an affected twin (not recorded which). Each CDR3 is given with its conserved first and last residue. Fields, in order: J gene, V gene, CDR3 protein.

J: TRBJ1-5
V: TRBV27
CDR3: CASSPIRTVGNQPQHF

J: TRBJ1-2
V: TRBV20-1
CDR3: CSARGTGEGYTF

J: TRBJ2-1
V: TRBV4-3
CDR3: CASSRTRVSAYNEQFF

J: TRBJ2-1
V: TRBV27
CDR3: CASSRLAGGPNEQFF

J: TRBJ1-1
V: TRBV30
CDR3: CAWKLKTGRNTEAFF

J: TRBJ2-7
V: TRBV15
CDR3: CATSRDPQSYEQYF

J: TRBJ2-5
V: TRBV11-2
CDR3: CASSLAPGNVETQYF

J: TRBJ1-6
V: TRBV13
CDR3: CASSFFRSPLHF

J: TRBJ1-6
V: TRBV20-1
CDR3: CSAIREGVGNSPLHF

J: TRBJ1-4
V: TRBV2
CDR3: CASRRGAGKIATNEKLFF

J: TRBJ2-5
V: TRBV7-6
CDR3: CASTPTPRGVPLYETQYF

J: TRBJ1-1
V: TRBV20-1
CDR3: CSARKWLGPNTEAFF

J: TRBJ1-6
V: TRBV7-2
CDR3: CASSRDINNSPLHF

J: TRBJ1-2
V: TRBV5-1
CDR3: CASSSGGRGNTYTF

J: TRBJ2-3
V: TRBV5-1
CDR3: CASSLALSPKVGLADTQYF

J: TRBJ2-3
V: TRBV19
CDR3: CASTWGTGGTDTQYF

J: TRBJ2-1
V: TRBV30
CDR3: CAWRVQRNEQFF

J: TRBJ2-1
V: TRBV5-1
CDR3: CASSLALGLAGSEQFF

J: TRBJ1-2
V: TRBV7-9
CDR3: CASSSTLTGPGYTF

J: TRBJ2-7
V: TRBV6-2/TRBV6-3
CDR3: CASSSLAGGPSTPGYEQYF

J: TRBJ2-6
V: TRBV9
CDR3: CASSVEGTGANVLTF

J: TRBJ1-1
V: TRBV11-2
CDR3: CASSPGGGLAAFF

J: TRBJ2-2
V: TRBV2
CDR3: CASSESGTGELFF